A single sample is the source of the 10 T cell receptor beta chains below, sequenced in a study of CD4 T cells in relation to SARS-CoV-2 and coronaviruses. The unexposed donors gave CD4+ T cells in 2011-2018, prior to COVID-19. The cells were cultured for about ten days before CD4+ T cells were isolated. The antigens for these receptors are not known. The protocol was immunoSEQ multiplex PCR, while the TCRdb copy is restricted to in-frame clones and leaves out a portion. Here the sample spans roughly 31,000 clones, 60% to 80% being singletons. The source material was CD4+ T cells from PBMCs, cultured in vitro. The receptors were sampled from a human donor in good health.

The chain links TRBV3-1 (or the pseudogene TRBV3-2) to TRBJ2-2; no definite D call. Trimming removed 0 bases at V and 6 bases at J, with 17 bases between. Germline V gene data show CDR1 as LGHDT and CDR2 as YNNKEL (reference sequence). The CDR3 totals 17 residues. CDR3 in DNA: TGTGCCAGCAGCCAAGACAAATTAGACGGTTGCGCCGGGGAGCTGTTTTTT. The encoded protein is CASSQDKLDGCAGELFF.

J is TRBJ2-7 and V is TRBV2; D possibly corresponds to TRBD2 (5 bases). V was trimmed by 8 bases and J by 8 bases, leaving 19 bases between them. This CDR3 comprises 13 residues. Looked up from germline, CDR1 is SNHLY and CDR2 is FYNNEI. CDR3 residues: CASVLLDPGKQYF. The DNA of the CDR3 is TGTGCCAGCGTCCTCTTGGATCCGGGGAAGCAGTACTTC.

The V and J genes are TRBV9 and TRBJ2-2; a weak D match, TRBD1 (7 bases). The CDR3 totals 17 residues. Germline lookup yields CDR1 SGDLS and CDR2 YYNGEE. The V end was cut by 4 bases, the J end by 7 bases, with 23 bases between. The CDR3 nucleotides read TGTGCCAGCAGCCCCCAGGGGGTGGCGGGGCTGGGCGGGGAGCTGTTTTTT. Protein sequence: CASSPQGVAGLGGELFF.

The CDR3 DNA reads as TGCGCCAGCAGCCAAGATTTCAACAGGGTGGGCATTCAGTACTTC. Protein: CASSQDFNRVGIQYF. The gene calls are TRBV4-3 and TRBJ2-4, with a possible D match to TRBD1 (6 bases). The germline V and J ends were trimmed by 0 bases and 9 bases, with 15 bases remaining between them. Germline CDR1 reads LGHNA; CDR2 reads YSLEER. The length of the CDR3 is 15 residues.

The count of this clone is one. CDR3 bases: TGTGCCAGCAGAACCGGGGTAAACAATGAGCAGTTCTTC. Its translation is CASRTGVNNEQFF. This chain connects TRBV12-3 or TRBV12-4 to TRBJ2-1, with D maybe TRBD2 (5 bases). The CDR3 contains 13 residues. V lost 6 bases and J 5 bases, leaving 11 bases between the germline ends.

This chain connects TRBV5-1 to TRBJ1-1; no definite D call. The CDR3 has 15 residues. V shed 0 bases and J shed 10 bases, with 19 bases lying between them. Germline loops: CDR1 SGHRS, CDR2 YFSETQ. This chain's CDR3 is CASSLAKGAHEAAFF. In DNA form, the CDR3 reads TGCGCCAGCAGCTTGGCGAAAGGTGCACACGAAGCAGCTTTCTTT.

The rearrangement links TRBV18 to TRBJ2-7; maybe TRBD1 (5 bases). The germline V gene has CDR1 KGHSH and CDR2 LQKENI. V lost 3 bases and J lost 1, with 10 bases in between. The CDR3 spans 14 residues. The CDR3 coding sequence is TGTGCCAGCTCACCGTCAGGGCGGTCCTACGAGCAGTACTTC. Its protein is CASSPSGRSYEQYF.

A few counts support this clone. The chain employs TRBV11-3 and TRBJ2-2; D is ambiguous. CDR3 size: 13 residues. Looked up from germline, CDR1 is SGHNT and CDR2 is YENEEA. V dropped 4 bases and J dropped 1 base, with 4 bases sitting between them. CDR3 nucleotide sequence: TGTGCCAGCAGCTCCAAGAACACCGGGGAGCTGTTTTTT. Translated, it gives CASSSKNTGELFF.

The rearrangement uses TRBV14 and TRBJ2-3; D remains ambiguous. CDR1 and CDR2 from the germline V gene are SGHDN and FVKESK. CDR3 length: 11 amino acids. V was trimmed by 5 bases and J by 6 bases, leaving 6 bases between them. The CDR3 region has the DNA TGTGCCAGCAGCAGGGCTGATACGCAGTATTTT. It yields the protein CASSRADTQYF.

The genes are TRBV7-9 and TRBJ2-1, with TRBD2 identical over 9 bases. This CDR3 has 16 amino acids. From germline, CDR1 is SEHNR and CDR2 FQNEAQ (reference sequence). V was clipped by 1 base and J by 8 bases; unmatched bases: 9. This CDR3 is CASSLGSSSGSYEQFF. The CDR3, as DNA: TGTGCCAGCAGCTTAGGGTCGAGTAGCGGGAGCTATGAGCAGTTCTTC.